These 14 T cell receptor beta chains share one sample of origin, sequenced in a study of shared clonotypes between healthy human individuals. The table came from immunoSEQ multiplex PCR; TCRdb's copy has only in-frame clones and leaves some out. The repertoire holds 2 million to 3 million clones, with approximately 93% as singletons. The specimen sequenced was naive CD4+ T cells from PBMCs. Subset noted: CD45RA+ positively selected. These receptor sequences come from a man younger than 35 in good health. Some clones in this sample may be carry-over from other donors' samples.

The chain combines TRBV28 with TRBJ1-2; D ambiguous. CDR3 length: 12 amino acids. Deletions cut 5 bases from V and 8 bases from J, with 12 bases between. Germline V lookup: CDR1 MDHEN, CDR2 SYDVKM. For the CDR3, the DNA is TGTGCCAGCAGTACCCCCTCGGAGGGCTACACCTTC. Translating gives CASSTPSEGYTF.

The CDR3 DNA sequence: TGCGCCAGCAGCGTAGGACAGGGACTCTACGAGCAGTACTTC. Its translation: CASSVGQGLYEQYF. This chain joins TRBV5-1 and TRBJ2-7; TRBD1 aligns across 8 bases. The CDR3 spans 14 residues. Unmatched junction bases numbered 6, after V lost 4 bases and J lost 3 bases. Germline loops: CDR1 SGHRS, CDR2 YFSETQ. Looking up the rest from reference TRBV5-1 and TRBJ2-7 gives the full variable domain: KAGVTQTPRYLIKTRGQQVTLSCSPISGHRSVSWYQQTPGQGLQFLFEYFSETQRNKGNFPGRFSGRQFSNSRSEMNVSTLELGDSALYLCASSVGQGLYEQYFGPGTRLTVT.

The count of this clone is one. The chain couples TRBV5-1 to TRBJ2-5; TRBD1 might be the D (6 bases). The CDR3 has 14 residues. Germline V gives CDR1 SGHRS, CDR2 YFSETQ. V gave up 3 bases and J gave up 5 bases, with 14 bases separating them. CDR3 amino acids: CASSSYRVGETQYF. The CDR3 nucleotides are TGCGCCAGCAGCTCGTACAGGGTTGGGGAGACCCAGTACTTC.

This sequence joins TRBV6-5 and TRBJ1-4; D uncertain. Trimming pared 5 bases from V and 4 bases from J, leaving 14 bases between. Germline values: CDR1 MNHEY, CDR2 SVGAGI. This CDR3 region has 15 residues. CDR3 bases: TGTGCCAGCAGTCTTGGCAGGTTGGGTAATGAAAAACTGTTTTTT. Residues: CASSLGRLGNEKLFF.

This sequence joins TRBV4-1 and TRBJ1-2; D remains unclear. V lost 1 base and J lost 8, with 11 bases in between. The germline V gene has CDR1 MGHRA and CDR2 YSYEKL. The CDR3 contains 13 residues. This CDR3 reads CASSQGLSGGYTF. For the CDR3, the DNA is TGCGCCAGCAGCCAAGGTCTTTCTGGCGGCTACACCTTC.

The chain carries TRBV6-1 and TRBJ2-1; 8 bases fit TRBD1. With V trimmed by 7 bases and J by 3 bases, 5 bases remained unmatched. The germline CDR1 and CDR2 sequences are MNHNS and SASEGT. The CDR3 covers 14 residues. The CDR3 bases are TGTGCCAGCATCCCGGACAGGGTCTACAATGAGCAGTTCTTC. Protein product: CASIPDRVYNEQFF.

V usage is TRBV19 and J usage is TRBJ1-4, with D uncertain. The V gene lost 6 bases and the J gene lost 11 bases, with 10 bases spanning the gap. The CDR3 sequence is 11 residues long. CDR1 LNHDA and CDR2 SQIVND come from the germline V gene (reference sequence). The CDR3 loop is CASSSTGKLFF. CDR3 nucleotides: TGTGCCAGTAGCTCGACCGGGAAACTGTTTTTT.

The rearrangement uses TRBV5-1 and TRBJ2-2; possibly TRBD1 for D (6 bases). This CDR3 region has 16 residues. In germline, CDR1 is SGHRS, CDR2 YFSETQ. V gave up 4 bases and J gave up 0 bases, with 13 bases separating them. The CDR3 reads CASSRIQGANTGELFF. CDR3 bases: TGCGCCAGCAGCCGCATACAGGGCGCGAACACCGGGGAGCTGTTTTTT.

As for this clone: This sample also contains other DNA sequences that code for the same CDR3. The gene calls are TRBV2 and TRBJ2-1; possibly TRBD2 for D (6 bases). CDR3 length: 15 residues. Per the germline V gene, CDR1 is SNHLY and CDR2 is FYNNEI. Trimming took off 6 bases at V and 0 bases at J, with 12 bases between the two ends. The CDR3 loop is CASSRAGSSYNEQFF. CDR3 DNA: TGTGCCAGCAGCCGAGCGGGTAGCTCCTACAATGAGCAGTTCTTC.

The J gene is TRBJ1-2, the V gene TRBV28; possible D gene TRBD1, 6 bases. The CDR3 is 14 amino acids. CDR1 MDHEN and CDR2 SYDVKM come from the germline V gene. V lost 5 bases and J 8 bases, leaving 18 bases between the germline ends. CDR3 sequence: CASSRTRQAPGYTF. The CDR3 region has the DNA TGTGCCAGCAGTCGGACCAGACAGGCCCCCGGCTACACCTTC.

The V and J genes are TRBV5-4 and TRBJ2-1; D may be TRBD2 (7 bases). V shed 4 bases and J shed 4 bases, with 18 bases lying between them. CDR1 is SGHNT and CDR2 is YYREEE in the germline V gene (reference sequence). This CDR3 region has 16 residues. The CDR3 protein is CASSPGGGGPYNEQFF. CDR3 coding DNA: TGTGCCAGCAGCCCTGGAGGGGGAGGGCCTTACAATGAGCAGTTCTTC.

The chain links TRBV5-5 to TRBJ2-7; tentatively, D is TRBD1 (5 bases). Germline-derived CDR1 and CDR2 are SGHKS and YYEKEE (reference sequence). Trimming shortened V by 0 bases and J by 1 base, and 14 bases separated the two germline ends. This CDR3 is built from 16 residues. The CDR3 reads CASSLVGRVGSYEQYF. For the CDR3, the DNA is TGTGCCAGCAGCTTGGTCGGCAGGGTCGGGTCCTACGAGCAGTACTTC.

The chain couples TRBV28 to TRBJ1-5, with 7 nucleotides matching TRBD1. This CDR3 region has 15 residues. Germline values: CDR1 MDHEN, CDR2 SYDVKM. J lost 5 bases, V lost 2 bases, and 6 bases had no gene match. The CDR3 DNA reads TGTGCCAGCAGTTTAGTTTGGCAGGGGGATCAGCCCCAGCATTTT. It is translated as CASSLVWQGDQPQHF.

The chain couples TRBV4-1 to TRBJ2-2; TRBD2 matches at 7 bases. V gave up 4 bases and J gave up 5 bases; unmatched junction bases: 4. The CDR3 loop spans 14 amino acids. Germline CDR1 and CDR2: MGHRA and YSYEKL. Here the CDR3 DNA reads TGCGCCAGCAGCCGAGGGACTATTACCGGGGAGCTGTTTTTT. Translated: CASSRGTITGELFF.